This TCR beta chain was captured by sequencing in a study of T cells expressing NK-cell markers. Study-wide points: Dominance of the CD3+CD56-NKG2C+ fraction by these clonotypes also held in a handful of donors. Of CD8+ T cells, roughly 1.0-7.5% belonged to dominant NKG2C+ clonotypes in roughly 6 donors.

The germline V gene has CDR1 MNHEY and CDR2 SMNVEV (reference sequence). The CDR3 extends over 16 amino acids. A remark on this clonotype: Its antigen is still unknown.

No DNA is given; TCRdb re-called the 5' RACE reads and lists each CDR3 protein once. The sample holds about 380,000 distinct CDR3 sequences. The sample taken for sequencing was blood T cells: a sorted CD56 or NKG2C T cell subset, CD4+ or CD8+ T cells, or bulk PBMC T cells (not recorded which). This clonotype was obtained from a man aged 18-75 years in good health. The J gene is TRBJ1-2, the V gene TRBV27; TCRdb's D call of TRBD1 is untestable without DNA. CDR3 amino acids: CASSLWGGTGRYGYTF.